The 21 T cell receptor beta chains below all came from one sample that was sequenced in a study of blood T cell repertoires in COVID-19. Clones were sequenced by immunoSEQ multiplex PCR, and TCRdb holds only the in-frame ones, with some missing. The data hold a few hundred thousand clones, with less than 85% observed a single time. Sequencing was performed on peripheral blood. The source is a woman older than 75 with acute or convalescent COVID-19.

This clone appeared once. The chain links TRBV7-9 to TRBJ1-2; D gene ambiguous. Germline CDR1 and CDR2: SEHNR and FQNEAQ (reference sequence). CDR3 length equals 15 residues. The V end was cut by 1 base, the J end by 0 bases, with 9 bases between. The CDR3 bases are TGTGCCAGCAGCTTAGGTTCGCGAGCTAACTATGGCTACACCTTC. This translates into CASSLGSRANYGYTF.

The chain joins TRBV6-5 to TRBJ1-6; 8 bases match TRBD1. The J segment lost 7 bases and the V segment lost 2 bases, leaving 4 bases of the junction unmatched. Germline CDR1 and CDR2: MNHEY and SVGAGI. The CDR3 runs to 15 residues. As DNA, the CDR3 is TGTGCCAGCAGTTACCGGGACAGGCAGAATTCACCCCTCCACTTT. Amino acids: CASSYRDRQNSPLHF.

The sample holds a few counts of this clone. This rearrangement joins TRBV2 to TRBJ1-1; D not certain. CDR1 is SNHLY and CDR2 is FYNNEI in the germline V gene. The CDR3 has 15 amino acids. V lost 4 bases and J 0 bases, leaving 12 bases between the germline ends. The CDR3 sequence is CASSGGVRMNTEAFF. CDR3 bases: TGTGCCAGCAGTGGCGGGGTTAGAATGAACACTGAAGCTTTCTTT.

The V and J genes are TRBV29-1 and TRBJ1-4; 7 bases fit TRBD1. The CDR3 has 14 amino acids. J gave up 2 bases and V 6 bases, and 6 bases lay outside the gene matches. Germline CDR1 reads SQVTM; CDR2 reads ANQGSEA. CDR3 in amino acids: CSVQQGSTNEKLFF. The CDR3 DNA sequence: TGCAGCGTGCAACAGGGGTCGACTAATGAAAAACTGTTTTTT.

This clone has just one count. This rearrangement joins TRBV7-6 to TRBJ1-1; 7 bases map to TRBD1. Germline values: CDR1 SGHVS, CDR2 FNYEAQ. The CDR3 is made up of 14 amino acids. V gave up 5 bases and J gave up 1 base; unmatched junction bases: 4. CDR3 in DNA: TGTGCCAGCAGCGCCTGGGACAGGAACACTGAAGCTTTCTTT. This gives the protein CASSAWDRNTEAFF.

The CDR3, as DNA: TGCGCCAGCAGCTGGGCCGGGACAGCCGATAATTCACCCCTCCACTTT. The encoded protein is CASSWAGTADNSPLHF. The rearrangement uses TRBV5-1 and TRBJ1-6, with 7 bases fitting TRBD1. With 3 bases clipped from V and 5 bases from J, the junction kept 8 bases outside the gene matches. This CDR3 has 16 residues. In germline, CDR1 is SGHRS, CDR2 YFSETQ.

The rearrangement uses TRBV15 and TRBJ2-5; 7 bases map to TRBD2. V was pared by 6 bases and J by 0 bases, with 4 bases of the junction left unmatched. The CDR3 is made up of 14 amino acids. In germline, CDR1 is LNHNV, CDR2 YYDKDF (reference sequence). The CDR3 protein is CATRNSGDQETQYF. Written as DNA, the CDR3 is TGTGCCACCAGGAACAGCGGGGACCAAGAGACCCAGTACTTC.

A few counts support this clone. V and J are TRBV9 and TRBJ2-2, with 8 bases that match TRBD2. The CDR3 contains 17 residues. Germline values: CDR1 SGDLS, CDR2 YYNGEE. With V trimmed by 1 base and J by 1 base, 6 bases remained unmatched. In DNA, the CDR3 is TGTGCCAGCAGCGTATCGGGGAGCGGGGGGAACACCGGGGAGCTGTTTTTT. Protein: CASSVSGSGGNTGELFF.

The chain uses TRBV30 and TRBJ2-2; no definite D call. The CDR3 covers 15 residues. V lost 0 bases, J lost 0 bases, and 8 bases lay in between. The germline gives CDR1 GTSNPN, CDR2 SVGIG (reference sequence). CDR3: CAWSVFRPNTGELFF. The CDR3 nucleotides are TGTGCCTGGAGTGTATTCAGGCCGAACACCGGGGAGCTGTTTTTT.

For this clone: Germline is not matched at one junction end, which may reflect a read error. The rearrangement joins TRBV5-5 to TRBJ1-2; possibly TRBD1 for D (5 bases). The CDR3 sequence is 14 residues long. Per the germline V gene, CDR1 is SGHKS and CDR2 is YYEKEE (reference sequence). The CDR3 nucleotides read TGTGCCAGCAGCTTCGAGATACCGGGCAGGGAAACCAACTTC. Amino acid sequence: CASSFEIPGRETNF.

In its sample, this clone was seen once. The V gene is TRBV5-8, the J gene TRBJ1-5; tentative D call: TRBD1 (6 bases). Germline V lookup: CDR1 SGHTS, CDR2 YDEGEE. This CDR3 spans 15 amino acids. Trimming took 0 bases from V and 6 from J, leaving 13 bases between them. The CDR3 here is CASSLAAGVGQPQHF. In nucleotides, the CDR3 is TGTGCCAGCAGCTTGGCAGCAGGGGTGGGTCAGCCCCAGCATTTT. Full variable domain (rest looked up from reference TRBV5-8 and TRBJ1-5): EAGVTQSPTHLIKTRGQQATLRCSPISGHTSVYWYQQALGLGLQFLLWYDEGEERNRGNFPPRFSGRQFPNYSSELNVNALELEDSALYLCASSLAAGVGQPQHFGDGTRLSIL.

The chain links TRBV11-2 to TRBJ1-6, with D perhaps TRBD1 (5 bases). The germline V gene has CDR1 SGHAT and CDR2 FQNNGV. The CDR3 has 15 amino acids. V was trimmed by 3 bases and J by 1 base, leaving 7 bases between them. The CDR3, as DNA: TGTGCCAGCAGCTTCTCAGGGTCCTATAATTCACCCCTCCACTTT. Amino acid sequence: CASSFSGSYNSPLHF.

The DNA for the CDR3 is TGTGCCAGCAGCCTCCGGGAGGGTAGAGAGACCCAGTACTTC. Residues: CASSLREGRETQYF. The chain couples TRBV13 to TRBJ2-5; 8 bases map to TRBD2. Per the germline V gene, CDR1 is PRHDT and CDR2 is FYEKMQ (reference sequence). Trimming cost V 5 bases and J 4 bases; bases outside gene matches: 6. The CDR3 covers 14 residues.

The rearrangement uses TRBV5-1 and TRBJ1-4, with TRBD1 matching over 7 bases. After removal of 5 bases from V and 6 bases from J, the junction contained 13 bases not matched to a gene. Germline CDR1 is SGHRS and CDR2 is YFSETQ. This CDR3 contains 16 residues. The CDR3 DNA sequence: TGCGCCAGCAGTCCTACGAGGGCAGGGGGTGATGAAAAACTGTTTTTT. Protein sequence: CASSPTRAGGDEKLFF.

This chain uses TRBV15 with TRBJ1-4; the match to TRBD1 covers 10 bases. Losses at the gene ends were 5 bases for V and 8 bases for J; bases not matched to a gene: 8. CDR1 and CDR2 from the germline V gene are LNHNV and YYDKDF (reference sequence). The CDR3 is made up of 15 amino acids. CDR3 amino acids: CATSGSGQGIEKLFF. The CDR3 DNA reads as TGTGCCACCAGCGGTTCGGGACAGGGGATAGAAAAACTGTTTTTT. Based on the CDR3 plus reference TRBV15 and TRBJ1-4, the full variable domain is DAMVIQNPRYQVTQFGKPVTLSCSQTLNHNVMYWYQQKSSQAPKLLFHYYDKDFNNEADTPDNFQSRRPNTSFCFLDIRSPGLGDTAMYLCATSGSGQGIEKLFFGSGTQLSVL.

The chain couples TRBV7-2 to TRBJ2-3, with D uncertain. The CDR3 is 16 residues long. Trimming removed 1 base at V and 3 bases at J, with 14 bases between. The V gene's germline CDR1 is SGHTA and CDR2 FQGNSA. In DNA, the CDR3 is TGTGCCAGCAGCTTAGGCCTGAACTATCCTACAGATACGCAGTATTTT. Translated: CASSLGLNYPTDTQYF.

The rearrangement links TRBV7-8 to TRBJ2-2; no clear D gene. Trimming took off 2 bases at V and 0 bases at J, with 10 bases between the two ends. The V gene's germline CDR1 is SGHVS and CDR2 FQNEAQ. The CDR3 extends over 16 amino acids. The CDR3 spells CASSLTRHTNTGELFF. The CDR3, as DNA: TGTGCCAGCAGCTTAACCCGACACACGAACACCGGGGAGCTGTTTTTT.

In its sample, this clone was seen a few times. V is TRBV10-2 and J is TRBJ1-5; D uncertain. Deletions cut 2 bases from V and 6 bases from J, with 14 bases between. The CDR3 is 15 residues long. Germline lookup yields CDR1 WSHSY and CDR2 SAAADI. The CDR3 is CASSEAGPGGQPQHF. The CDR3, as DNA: TGCGCCAGCAGTGAGGCGGGCCCAGGCGGTCAGCCCCAGCATTTT.

In DNA form, the CDR3 reads TGTGCCTCGATGGAGGGGTTCACTGAAGCTTTCTTT. Encoded protein: CASMEGFTEAFF. This chain uses TRBV30 with TRBJ1-1; a possible D gene is TRBD1 (5 bases). From germline, CDR1 is GTSNPN and CDR2 SVGIG (reference sequence). The V gene lost 7 bases and the J gene lost 4 bases, with 13 bases spanning the gap. There are 12 residues in the CDR3. Combining the CDR3 with reference TRBV30 and TRBJ1-1 gives the whole variable domain SQTIHQWPATLVQPVGSPLSLECTVEGTSNPNLYWYRQAAGRGLQLLFYSVGIGQISSEVPQNLSASRPQDRQFILSSKKLLLSDSGFYLCASMEGFTEAFFGQGTRLTVV.

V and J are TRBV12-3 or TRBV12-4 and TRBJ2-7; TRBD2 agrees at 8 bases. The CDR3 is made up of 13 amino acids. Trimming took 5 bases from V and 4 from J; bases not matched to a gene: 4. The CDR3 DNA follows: TGTGCCAGCAGTCCGGGGACTAGTTACGAGCAGTACTTC. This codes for CASSPGTSYEQYF.

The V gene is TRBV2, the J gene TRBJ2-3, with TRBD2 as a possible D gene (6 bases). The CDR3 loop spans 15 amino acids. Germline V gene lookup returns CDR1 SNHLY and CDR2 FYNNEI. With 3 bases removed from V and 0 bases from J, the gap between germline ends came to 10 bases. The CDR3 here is CASSDLALSTDTQYF. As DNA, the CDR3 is TGTGCCAGCAGTGACCTAGCGCTAAGCACAGATACGCAGTATTTT.